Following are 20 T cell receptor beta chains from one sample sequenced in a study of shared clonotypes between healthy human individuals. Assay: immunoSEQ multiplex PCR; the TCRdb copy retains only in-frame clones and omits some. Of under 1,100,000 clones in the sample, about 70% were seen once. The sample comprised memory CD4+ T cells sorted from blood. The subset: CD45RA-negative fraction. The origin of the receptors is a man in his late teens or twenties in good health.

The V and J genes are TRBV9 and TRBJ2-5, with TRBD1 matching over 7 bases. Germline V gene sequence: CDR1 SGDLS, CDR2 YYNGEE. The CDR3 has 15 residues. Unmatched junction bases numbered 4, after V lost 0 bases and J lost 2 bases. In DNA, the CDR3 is TGTGCCAGCAGCGTAGGACAGGGAGTTCAAGAGACCCAGTACTTC. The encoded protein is CASSVGQGVQETQYF.

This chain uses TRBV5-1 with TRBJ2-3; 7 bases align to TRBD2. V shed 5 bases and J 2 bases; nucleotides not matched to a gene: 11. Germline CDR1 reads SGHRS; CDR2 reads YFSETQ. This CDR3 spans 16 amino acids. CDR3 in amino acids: CASSPMGGFPTDTQYF. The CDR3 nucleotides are TGCGCCAGCAGTCCTATGGGAGGGTTCCCCACAGATACGCAGTATTTT.

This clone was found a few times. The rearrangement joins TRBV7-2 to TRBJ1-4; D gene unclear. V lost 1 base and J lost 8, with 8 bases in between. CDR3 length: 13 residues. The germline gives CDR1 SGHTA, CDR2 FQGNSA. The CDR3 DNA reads TGTGCCAGCAGCTTAGGGAGATCAGAAAAACTGTTTTTT. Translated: CASSLGRSEKLFF. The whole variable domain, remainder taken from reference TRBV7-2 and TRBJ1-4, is GAGVSQSPSNKVTEKGKDVELRCDPISGHTALYWYRQSLGQGLEFLIYFQGNSAPDKSGLPSDRFSAERTGGSVSTLTIQRTQQEDSAVYLCASSLGRSEKLFFGSGTQLSVL.

The CDR3 region has the DNA TGTGCCAGTAGAACCGGGACAGGGAATTCACCCCTCCACTTT. This gives the protein CASRTGTGNSPLHF. The chain couples TRBV19 to TRBJ1-6; TRBD1 agrees at 9 bases. Germline V gene data show CDR1 as LNHDA and CDR2 as SQIVND (reference sequence). This CDR3 is 14 amino acids long. Trimming at V came to 6 bases and at J to 7 bases, leaving 4 bases not matched to a gene.

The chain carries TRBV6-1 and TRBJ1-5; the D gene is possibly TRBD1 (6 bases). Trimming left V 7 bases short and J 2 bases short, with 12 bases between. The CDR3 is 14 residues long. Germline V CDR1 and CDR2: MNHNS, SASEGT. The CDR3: CASNRGGGNQPQHF. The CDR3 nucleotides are TGTGCCAGCAATAGGGGGGGCGGCAATCAGCCCCAGCATTTT.

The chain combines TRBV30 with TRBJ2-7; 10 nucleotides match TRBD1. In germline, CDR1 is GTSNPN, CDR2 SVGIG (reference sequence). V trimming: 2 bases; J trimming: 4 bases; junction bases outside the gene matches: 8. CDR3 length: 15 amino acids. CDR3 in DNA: TGTGCCTGGAGTTATTTGGGGACAGGGGATTACGAGCAGTACTTC. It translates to CAWSYLGTGDYEQYF.

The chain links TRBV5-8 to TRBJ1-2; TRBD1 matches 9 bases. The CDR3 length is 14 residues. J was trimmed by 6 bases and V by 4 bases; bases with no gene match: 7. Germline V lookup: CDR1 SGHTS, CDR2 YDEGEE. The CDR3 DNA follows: TGTGCCAGCAGCCAAGGACAGGGGAGAAATGGCTACACCTTC. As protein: CASSQGQGRNGYTF.

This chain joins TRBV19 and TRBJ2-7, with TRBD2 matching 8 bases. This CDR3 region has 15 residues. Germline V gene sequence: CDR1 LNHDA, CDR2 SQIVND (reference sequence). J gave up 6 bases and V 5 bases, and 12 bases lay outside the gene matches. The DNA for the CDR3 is TGTGCCAGTAGTTCCTCGGGGGGGGCCATAAGCGAGCAGTACTTC. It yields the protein CASSSSGGAISEQYF.

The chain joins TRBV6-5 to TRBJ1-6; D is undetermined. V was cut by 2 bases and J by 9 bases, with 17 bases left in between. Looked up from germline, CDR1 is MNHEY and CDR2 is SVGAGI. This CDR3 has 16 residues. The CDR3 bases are TGTGCCAGCAGTTACGACACGGGGTCCCCTAGTTCACCCCTCCACTTT. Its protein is CASSYDTGSPSSPLHF.

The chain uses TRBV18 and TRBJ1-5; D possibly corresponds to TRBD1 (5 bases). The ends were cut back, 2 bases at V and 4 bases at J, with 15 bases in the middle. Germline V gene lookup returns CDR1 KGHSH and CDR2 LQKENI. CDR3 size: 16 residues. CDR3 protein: CASSPGAGSQNQPQHF. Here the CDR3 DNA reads TGTGCCAGCTCACCAGGGGCCGGAAGTCAGAATCAGCCCCAGCATTTT.

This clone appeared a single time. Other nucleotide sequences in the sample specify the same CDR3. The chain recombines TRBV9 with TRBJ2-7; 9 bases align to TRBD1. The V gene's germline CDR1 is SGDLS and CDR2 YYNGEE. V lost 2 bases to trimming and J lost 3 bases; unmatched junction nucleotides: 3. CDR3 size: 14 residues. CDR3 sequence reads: CASSVGQGNYEQYF. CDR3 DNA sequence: TGTGCCAGCAGCGTGGGACAGGGTAACTACGAGCAGTACTTC. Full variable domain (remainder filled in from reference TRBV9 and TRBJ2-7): DSGVTQTPKHLITATGQRVTLRCSPRSGDLSVYWYQQSLDQGLQFLIQYYNGEERAKGNILERFSAQQFPDLHSELNLSSLELGDSALYFCASSVGQGNYEQYFGPGTRLTVT.

CDR3 coding DNA: TGTGCCAGCAGAAAGGGACAGACCCTCTATGGCTACACCTTC. Its translation is CASRKGQTLYGYTF. This sequence joins TRBV6-5 and TRBJ1-2; 7 bases line up with TRBD1. The CDR3 loop spans 14 amino acids. V lost 6 bases and J lost 4; bases outside the gene matches: 8. Germline V gene lookup returns CDR1 MNHEY and CDR2 SVGAGI.

The CDR3 nucleotides read TGTGCCAGCAGCAAAGAGTCTGGACAGGGGGACACCGGGGAGCTGTTTTTT. Protein product: CASSKESGQGDTGELFF. The J gene is TRBJ2-2, the V gene TRBV21-1; the D call TRBD1 from the table was never checked on the DNA. TRBV21-1 is noted as a pseudogene. This CDR3 contains 17 residues.

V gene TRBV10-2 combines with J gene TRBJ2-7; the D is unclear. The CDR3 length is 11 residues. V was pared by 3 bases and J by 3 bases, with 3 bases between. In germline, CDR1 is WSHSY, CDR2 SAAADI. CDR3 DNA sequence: TGCGCCAGCAGTGAAAACTACGAGCAGTACTTC. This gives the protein CASSENYEQYF.

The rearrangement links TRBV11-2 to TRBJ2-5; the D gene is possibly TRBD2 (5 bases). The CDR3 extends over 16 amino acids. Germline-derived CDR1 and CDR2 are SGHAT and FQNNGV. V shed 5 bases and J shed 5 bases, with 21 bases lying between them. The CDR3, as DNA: TGTGCCAGCAGCCGGGTGGGTCGGGGAGTCGTCGAGACCCAGTACTTC. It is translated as CASSRVGRGVVETQYF.

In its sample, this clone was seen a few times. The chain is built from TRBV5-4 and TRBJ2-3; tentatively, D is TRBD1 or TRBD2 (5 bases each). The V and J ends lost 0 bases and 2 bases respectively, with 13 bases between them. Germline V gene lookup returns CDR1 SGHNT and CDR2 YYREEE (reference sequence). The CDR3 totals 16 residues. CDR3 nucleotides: TGTGCCAGCAGCTTGGTGGTTGGGGGAGTCACAGATACGCAGTATTTT. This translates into CASSLVVGGVTDTQYF.

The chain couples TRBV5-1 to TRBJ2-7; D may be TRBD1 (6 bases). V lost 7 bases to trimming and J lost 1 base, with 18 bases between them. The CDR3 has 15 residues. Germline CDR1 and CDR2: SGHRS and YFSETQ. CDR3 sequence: CASSDGARGSYEQYF. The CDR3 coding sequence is TGCGCCAGCTCGGACGGGGCCAGGGGTTCCTACGAGCAGTACTTC. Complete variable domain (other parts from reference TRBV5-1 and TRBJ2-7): KAGVTQTPRYLIKTRGQQVTLSCSPISGHRSVSWYQQTPGQGLQFLFEYFSETQRNKGNFPGRFSGRQFSNSRSEMNVSTLELGDSALYLCASSDGARGSYEQYFGPGTRLTVT.

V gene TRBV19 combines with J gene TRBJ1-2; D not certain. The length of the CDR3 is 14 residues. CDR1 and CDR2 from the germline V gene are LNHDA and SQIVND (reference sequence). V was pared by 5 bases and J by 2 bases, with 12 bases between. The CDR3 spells CASSDPRRNYGYTF. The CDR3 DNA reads TGTGCCAGTAGTGACCCCCGACGGAACTATGGCTACACCTTC.

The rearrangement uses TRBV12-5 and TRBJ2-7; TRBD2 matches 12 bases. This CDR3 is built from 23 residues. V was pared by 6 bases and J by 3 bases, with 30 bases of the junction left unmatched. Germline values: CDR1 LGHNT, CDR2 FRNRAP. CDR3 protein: CASGYLTGGLGLAGRGAGYEQYF. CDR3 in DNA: TGTGCTAGTGGCTATTTGACAGGGGGTTTGGGACTAGCGGGCCGAGGTGCTGGCTACGAGCAGTACTTC. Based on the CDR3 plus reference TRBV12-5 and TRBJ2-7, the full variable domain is DARVTQTPRHKVTEMGQEVTMRCQPILGHNTVFWYRQTMMQGLELLAYFRNRAPLDDSGMPKDRFSAEMPDATLATLKIQPSEPRDSAVYFCASGYLTGGLGLAGRGAGYEQYFGPGTRLTVT.

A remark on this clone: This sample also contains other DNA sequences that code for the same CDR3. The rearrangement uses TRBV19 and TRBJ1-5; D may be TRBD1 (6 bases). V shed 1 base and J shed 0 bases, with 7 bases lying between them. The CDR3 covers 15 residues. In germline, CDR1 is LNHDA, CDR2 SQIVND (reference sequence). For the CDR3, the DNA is TGTGCCAGTAGTATAGGGACAGTTAGCAATCAGCCCCAGCATTTT. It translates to CASSIGTVSNQPQHF.